This T cell receptor (beta chain) was found in a study of control samples from healthy donors and cancer patients. V was cut by 6 bases and J by 5 bases, with 17 bases left in between. Germline assignment: CDR1 SQVTM and CDR2 ANQGSEA. The length of the CDR3 is 13 residues. Data came from immunoSEQ multiplex PCR; TCRdb stores just in-frame clones and leaves some out. The sample shows tens of thousands of clones, 88% of them seen only once. This chain connects TRBV29-1 to TRBJ2-7, with a weak D call TRBD1 (6 bases). The sequence was collected from a woman in her seventies in good health. The sample comprised blood. The DNA of the CDR3 is TGCAGCGTGAACGACAGGTCTGCGAACGAGCAGTACTTC. As protein: CSVNDRSANEQYF.